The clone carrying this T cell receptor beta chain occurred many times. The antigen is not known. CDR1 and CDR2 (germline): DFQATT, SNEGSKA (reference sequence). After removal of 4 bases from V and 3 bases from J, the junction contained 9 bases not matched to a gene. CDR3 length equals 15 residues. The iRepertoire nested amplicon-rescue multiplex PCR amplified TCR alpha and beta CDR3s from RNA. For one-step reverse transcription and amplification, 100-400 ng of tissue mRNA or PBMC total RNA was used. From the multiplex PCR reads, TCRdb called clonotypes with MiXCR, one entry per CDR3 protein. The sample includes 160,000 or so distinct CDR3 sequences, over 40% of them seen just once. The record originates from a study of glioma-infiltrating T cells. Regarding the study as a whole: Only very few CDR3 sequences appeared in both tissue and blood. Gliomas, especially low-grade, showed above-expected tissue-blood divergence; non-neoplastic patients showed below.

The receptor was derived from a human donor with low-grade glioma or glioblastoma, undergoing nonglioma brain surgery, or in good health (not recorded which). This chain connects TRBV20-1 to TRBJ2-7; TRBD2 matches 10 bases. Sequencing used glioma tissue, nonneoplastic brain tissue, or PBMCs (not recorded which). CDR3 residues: CSATQPSGSIYEQYF. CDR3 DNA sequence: TGCAGTGCTACGCAACCTAGCGGGAGTATCTACGAGCAGTACTTC.